Below are 15 T cell receptor beta chains sequenced from a single sample in a study of beta chain features in type 1 diabetes. No antigen has been identified for these receptors. Every isolated RNA sample was fully reverse transcribed, so sequencing captured expressed TCRB transcripts. Clones were read by immunoSEQ multiplex PCR, and TCRdb kept only the in-frame ones, dropping some. The sample includes some 660,000 clones, more than 13% of them seen just once. Findings and limits, study-wide: Within each of all four CD4+ subsets, Type 1 diabetes patients had TCRB CDR3s that were moderately but significantly shorter.

Sequenced sample: naive CD4+ T cells from blood. The receptors derive from a man younger than 30 with type 1 diabetes.

This clone was observed a few times. The V and J genes are TRBV6-1 and TRBJ2-5; D not resolved. The V gene's germline CDR1 is MNHNS and CDR2 SASEGT. The CDR3 sequence is 14 residues long. The V end was cut by 6 bases, the J end by 0 bases, with 11 bases between. The CDR3 loop reads CASSDLEYQETQYF. CDR3 nucleotides: TGTGCCAGCAGCGACCTCGAGTACCAAGAGACCCAGTACTTC.

This chain uses TRBV4-3 with TRBJ1-6, with no clear D. The V end was cut by 1 base, the J end by 8 bases, with 15 bases between. Looked up from germline, CDR1 is LGHNA and CDR2 is YSLEER. The CDR3 spans 16 residues. CDR3: CASSQGEGATYSPLHF. Here the CDR3 DNA reads TGCGCCAGCAGCCAAGGGGAGGGCGCGACCTATTCACCCCTCCACTTT.

This clone was seen only a few times. This chain uses TRBV2 with TRBJ2-5; D is uncertain. In germline, CDR1 is SNHLY, CDR2 FYNNEI. The length of the CDR3 is 16 residues. With 7 bases removed from V and 5 bases from J, the gap between germline ends came to 23 bases. For the CDR3, the DNA is TGTGCCAGCATCTTCCTCACCGGGCCCCAAAGGGAGACCCAGTACTTC. It encodes CASIFLTGPQRETQYF. The complete variable domain, with remaining parts taken from reference TRBV2 and TRBJ2-5, reads EPEVTQTPSHQVTQMGQEVILRCVPISNHLYFYWYRQILGQKVEFLVSFYNNEISEKSEIFDDQFSVERPDGSNFTLKIRSTKLEDSAMYFCASIFLTGPQRETQYFGPGTRLLVL.

This clone was counted between two and nine times. J is TRBJ1-2 and V is TRBV29-1; 9 nucleotides line up with TRBD1. There are 15 residues in the CDR3. Losses at the gene ends were 8 bases for V and 4 bases for J; bases not matched to a gene: 14. Germline assignment: CDR1 SQVTM and CDR2 ANQGSEA. The CDR3 is CSTRFRDREFYGYTF. CDR3 DNA sequence: TGCAGCACCCGATTTAGGGACAGGGAGTTCTATGGCTACACCTTC.

This clone appeared a few times. The chain combines TRBV6-1 with TRBJ2-2; the match to TRBD1 covers 9 bases. The J segment lost 3 bases and the V segment lost 4 bases, leaving 9 bases of the junction unmatched. Germline V gene lookup returns CDR1 MNHNS and CDR2 SASEGT. The CDR3 is made up of 17 amino acids. Here the CDR3 reads CASSGYPGQGDTGELFF. The CDR3, as DNA: TGTGCCAGCAGTGGCTATCCGGGACAGGGAGACACCGGGGAGCTGTTTTTT.

Only a few counts were recorded for this clone. The rearrangement links TRBV19 to TRBJ1-5, with no clear D. The CDR3 runs 16 residues. V gave up 7 bases and J gave up 0 bases, with 16 bases separating them. Germline V gives CDR1 LNHDA, CDR2 SQIVND (reference sequence). CDR3 nucleotides: TGTGCCAGTACCCACTTGGACCGATCTAGCAATCAGCCCCAGCATTTT. It encodes CASTHLDRSSNQPQHF.

The V and J genes are TRBV19 and TRBJ2-5; the D gene is possibly TRBD2 (6 bases). V lost 4 bases and J 4 bases, leaving 13 bases between the germline ends. The CDR3 has 14 residues. Germline V CDR1 and CDR2: LNHDA, SQIVND (reference sequence). The CDR3 DNA follows: TGTGCCAGTAGTACCCGGAGGGACGGAGAGACCCAGTACTTC. This gives the protein CASSTRRDGETQYF.

This clone has a handful of counts. The chain is built from TRBV20-1 and TRBJ2-1; D is undetermined. The CDR3 is 9 residues long. Germline-derived CDR1 and CDR2 are DFQATT and SNEGSKA (reference sequence). Trimming took 6 bases from V and 8 from J, leaving 5 bases between them. The CDR3 nucleotides are TGCAGTGCCGCGGATGAGCAGTTCTTC. Amino acid sequence: CSAADEQFF.

This clone was seen a few times. The chain couples TRBV4-2 to TRBJ2-6; 8 nucleotides align to TRBD2. CDR1 is LGHNA and CDR2 is YNFKEQ in the germline V gene. The junction had 18 bases not matched to a gene; V was cut back by 5 bases and J by 3 bases. The CDR3 consists of 20 residues. CDR3 loop: CASSVPQGLAGGDGANVLTF. DNA for the CDR3: TGTGCCAGCAGCGTTCCCCAGGGCCTAGCGGGTGGTGATGGGGCCAACGTCCTGACTTTC.

With respect to this clone: Other DNA variants within this sample encode the same CDR3. The rearrangement links TRBV7-9 to TRBJ1-1; D ambiguous. The CDR3 length is 12 residues. V lost 8 bases, J lost 0 bases, and 7 bases lay in between. The V gene's germline CDR1 is SEHNR and CDR2 FQNEAQ (reference sequence). The CDR3: CASSSVNTEAFF. In DNA form, the CDR3 reads TGTGCCAGCTCATCTGTGAACACTGAAGCTTTCTTT.

This chain links TRBV5-6 with TRBJ1-2; D is unresolved. This CDR3 spans 14 amino acids. V lost 4 bases and J 4 bases, leaving 14 bases between the germline ends. Germline CDR1 reads SGHDT; CDR2 reads YYEEEE. The DNA for the CDR3 is TGTGCCAGCAGCCAGAAACAGCGGTCCTATGGCTACACCTTC. It codes for CASSQKQRSYGYTF.

The V and J genes are TRBV5-1 and TRBJ2-7; perhaps D is TRBD1 or TRBD2 (5 bases each). The CDR3 has 14 residues. CDR1 and CDR2 (germline): SGHRS, YFSETQ. V was cut by 0 bases and J by 0 bases, with 7 bases left in between. The CDR3 coding sequence is TGCGCCAGCAGCTTGGCCGGGACCTCCTACGAGCAGTACTTC. Encoded protein: CASSLAGTSYEQYF.

This clone was counted between two and nine times. The chain joins TRBV7-2 to TRBJ2-1, with 7 bases lining up with TRBD1. Trimming cost V 5 bases and J 7 bases; bases outside gene matches: 11. Germline CDR1 is SGHTA and CDR2 is FQGNSA. CDR3 length: 15 residues. CDR3: CASSPGWARGNEQFF. DNA of the CDR3: TGTGCCAGCAGCCCGGGGTGGGCCAGGGGGAATGAGCAGTTCTTC.

The V and J genes are TRBV6-5 and TRBJ2-5, with a weak D call TRBD2 (6 bases). Trimming removed 6 bases from V and 1 base from J, with 12 bases in between. CDR3 size: 14 residues. Per the germline V gene, CDR1 is MNHEY and CDR2 is SVGAGI. The CDR3 nucleotides are TGTGCCAGCAGGAGATGGGGGGTCCAAGAGACCCAGTACTTC. Translation gives CASRRWGVQETQYF.

The chain combines TRBV5-4 with TRBJ2-3; the match to TRBD1 covers 8 bases. Germline V CDR1 and CDR2: SGHNT, YYREEE (reference sequence). The CDR3 loop spans 16 amino acids. J gave up 3 bases and V 2 bases, and 8 bases lay outside the gene matches. The CDR3 DNA follows: TGTGCCAGCAGCTTCTTGAGGACAGGGAGGACAGATACGCAGTATTTT. Translation gives CASSFLRTGRTDTQYF.